What follows are 28 T cell receptor beta chains derived from one specimen sequenced in a study of blood T cell repertoires in COVID-19. Profiled with immunoSEQ multiplex PCR; TCRdb holds only in-frame clones, not every one. The sample shows around 120,000 clones, 88% of them seen only once. The sample comprised peripheral blood. These receptors all stem from a human donor in a cohort sampled during active COVID-19.

The sample holds a few counts of this clone. The rearrangement links TRBV28 to TRBJ2-5; no reliable D call. Germline V gene sequence: CDR1 MDHEN, CDR2 SYDVKM. V dropped 3 bases and J dropped 5 bases, with 19 bases sitting between them. This CDR3 has 16 amino acids. CDR3 region: CASSLAAQSLSETQYF. In nucleotides, the CDR3 is TGTGCCAGCAGTTTGGCGGCACAATCCCTATCGGAGACCCAGTACTTC.

The rearrangement joins TRBV6-6 to TRBJ1-6; perhaps TRBD1 as D (6 bases). V gave up 7 bases and J gave up 0 bases, with 10 bases separating them. This CDR3 is built from 15 residues. Germline V gives CDR1 MNHNY, CDR2 SVGAGI (reference sequence). In DNA, the CDR3 is TGTGCCAGCAACGGACAGAGCTCCTATAATTCACCCCTCCACTTT. Amino acid sequence: CASNGQSSYNSPLHF.

This clone was observed once. Germline and junction disagree at one end, which may indicate a read error. The chain is built from TRBV2 and TRBJ1-6; a weak D match, TRBD1 (5 bases). Germline V gene sequence: CDR1 SNHLY, CDR2 FYNNEI. There are 13 residues in the CDR3. The CDR3 bases are TGTGCCAGTGGGACTGTCTATGATTCACCCCTCCACTTT. Encoded protein: CASGTVYDSPLHF.

V and J are TRBV5-1 and TRBJ2-7; possibly TRBD1 for D (5 bases). The CDR3 runs to 13 residues. Looked up from germline, CDR1 is SGHRS and CDR2 is YFSETQ. V shed 4 bases and J shed 4 bases, with 12 bases lying between them. The CDR3 is CASSPTGAYEQYF. Here the CDR3 DNA reads TGCGCCAGCAGCCCAACAGGTGCATACGAGCAGTACTTC. Filled out from reference TRBV5-1 and TRBJ2-7, the complete variable domain reads KAGVTQTPRYLIKTRGQQVTLSCSPISGHRSVSWYQQTPGQGLQFLFEYFSETQRNKGNFPGRFSGRQFSNSRSEMNVSTLELGDSALYLCASSPTGAYEQYFGPGTRLTVT.

This clone was observed a few times. V and J are TRBV5-4 and TRBJ1-3, with a possible D match to TRBD1 (6 bases). The germline V and J ends were trimmed by 0 bases and 4 bases, with 11 bases remaining between them. This CDR3 has 15 amino acids. In germline, CDR1 is SGHNT, CDR2 YYREEE (reference sequence). The CDR3 DNA is TGTGCCAGCAGCTTGGATTCAGGGGCAGGAAACACCATATATTTT. It specifies CASSLDSGAGNTIYF. Looking up the rest from reference TRBV5-4 and TRBJ1-3 gives the full variable domain: ETGVTQSPTHLIKTRGQQVTLRCSSQSGHNTVSWYQQALGQGPQFIFQYYREEENGRGNFPPRFSGLQFPNYSSELNVNALELDDSALYLCASSLDSGAGNTIYFGEGSWLTVV.

V is TRBV30 and J is TRBJ2-7; D ambiguous. The CDR3 spans 13 residues. CDR1 GTSNPN and CDR2 SVGIG come from the germline V gene (reference sequence). Trimming removed 2 bases at V and 5 bases at J, with 13 bases between. The CDR3 region has the DNA TGTGCCTGGAGTACTTCCTACCGCCACGAGCAGTACTTC. Translated: CAWSTSYRHEQYF.

CDR3 nucleotides: TGCAGCGTTGACCAGGGGGAAGTCAATGAGCAGTTCTTC. It yields the protein CSVDQGEVNEQFF. The chain links TRBV29-1 to TRBJ2-1; TRBD1 matches 7 bases. The ends lost 3 bases at V and 6 bases at J; junction bases unmatched: 5. This CDR3 contains 13 residues. Germline CDR1 SQVTM, CDR2 ANQGSEA.

V is TRBV28 and J is TRBJ2-5, with a tentative D call TRBD2 (5 bases). The germline gives CDR1 MDHEN, CDR2 SYDVKM. V lost 2 bases and J lost 5, with 27 bases in between. The CDR3 runs to 19 residues. The CDR3 DNA reads TGTGCCAGCAGTTTAGGTTCTACTAGAGTTTCCGGATCACTGGAGACCCAGTACTTC. It yields the protein CASSLGSTRVSGSLETQYF.

This clone was counted once. The CDR3 bases are TGTGCCAGCAGCCAAGCGGCGCGGGAGAGCGATACGCAGTATTTT. It is translated as CASSQAARESDTQYF. This sequence joins TRBV4-2 and TRBJ2-3, with 7 nucleotides matching TRBD2. The germline CDR1 and CDR2 sequences are LGHNA and YNFKEQ. This CDR3 contains 15 residues. The J segment lost 6 bases and the V segment lost 1 base, leaving 7 bases of the junction unmatched.

A single count supports this clone. V and J are TRBV5-1 and TRBJ2-5, with a tentative D call TRBD2 (5 bases). V shed 6 bases and J shed 2 bases, with 20 bases lying between them. The CDR3 length is 16 residues. Germline-derived CDR1 and CDR2 are SGHRS and YFSETQ. The CDR3 DNA is TGCGCCAGCAACCGTCGGGGAGACCTTTCACAAGAGACCCAGTACTTC. Its translation: CASNRRGDLSQETQYF. The complete variable domain, with remaining parts taken from reference TRBV5-1 and TRBJ2-5, reads KAGVTQTPRYLIKTRGQQVTLSCSPISGHRSVSWYQQTPGQGLQFLFEYFSETQRNKGNFPGRFSGRQFSNSRSEMNVSTLELGDSALYLCASNRRGDLSQETQYFGPGTRLLVL.

This chain joins TRBV18 and TRBJ1-4, with 7 bases matching TRBD1. CDR1 is KGHSH and CDR2 is LQKENI in the germline V gene. This CDR3 has 15 residues. The V and J ends lost 6 bases and 3 bases, in that order; junction bases with no gene match: 7. The CDR3 here is CASSPADRSNEKLFF. CDR3 bases: TGTGCCAGCTCCCCTGCGGACAGGTCTAATGAAAAACTGTTTTTT.

V gene TRBV5-1 combines with J gene TRBJ1-1; D is perhaps TRBD1 (5 bases). The CDR3 loop spans 14 amino acids. Trimming pared 4 bases from V and 1 base from J, leaving 11 bases between. Germline V gene sequence: CDR1 SGHRS, CDR2 YFSETQ. CDR3 sequence: CASSIDSTNTEAFF. The CDR3 region has the DNA TGCGCCAGCAGCATAGACAGTACGAACACTGAAGCTTTCTTT.

The chain joins TRBV28 to TRBJ2-7; 10 nucleotides line up with TRBD2. Trimming took 2 bases from V and 4 from J; bases not matched to a gene: 5. From germline, CDR1 is MDHEN and CDR2 SYDVKM. The CDR3 totals 15 residues. The DNA for the CDR3 is TGTGCCAGCAGTTTAGTTCAGCGGGGGGGGTACGAGCAGTACTTC. It specifies CASSLVQRGGYEQYF. The variable domain in full, with the rest retrieved from reference TRBV28 and TRBJ2-7, is DVKVTQSSRYLVKRTGEKVFLECVQDMDHENMFWYRQDPGLGLRLIYFSYDVKMKEKGDIPEGYSVSREKKERFSLILESASTNQTSMYLCASSLVQRGGYEQYFGPGTRLTVT.

The CDR3 region is CASSFGPSSGRPDTQYF. CDR3 nucleotide sequence: TGTGCCAGCAGCTTCGGTCCTTCTAGCGGGAGACCAGATACGCAGTATTTT. This rearrangement joins TRBV11-2 to TRBJ2-3, with 10 positions matching TRBD2. Germline trimming cut 3 bases from V and 4 bases from J; bases unmatched to any gene: 10. Germline-derived CDR1 and CDR2 are SGHAT and FQNNGV. CDR3 length equals 17 residues.

The rearrangement uses TRBV9 and TRBJ1-2, with D maybe TRBD1 (6 bases). V dropped 2 bases and J dropped 7 bases, with 9 bases sitting between them. CDR1 SGDLS and CDR2 YYNGEE come from the germline V gene. The CDR3 is made up of 12 amino acids. The CDR3 loop reads CASSVTGGGYTF. In DNA form, the CDR3 reads TGTGCCAGCAGCGTGACAGGCGGTGGCTACACCTTC. Based on the CDR3 plus reference TRBV9 and TRBJ1-2, the full variable domain is DSGVTQTPKHLITATGQRVTLRCSPRSGDLSVYWYQQSLDQGLQFLIQYYNGEERAKGNILERFSAQQFPDLHSELNLSSLELGDSALYFCASSVTGGGYTFGSGTRLTVV.

The rearrangement links TRBV13 to TRBJ2-5; D is possibly TRBD2 (5 bases). Germline V gene sequence: CDR1 PRHDT, CDR2 FYEKMQ (reference sequence). The germline V and J ends were trimmed by 5 bases and 4 bases, with 14 bases remaining between them. CDR3 length equals 14 residues. CDR3 nucleotides: TGTGCCAGCAGCCCCGTGGCGGGTCGAGAGACCCAGTACTTC. Protein: CASSPVAGRETQYF.

The chain uses TRBV7-9 and TRBJ2-5; 10 nucleotides align to TRBD2. Germline V gene data show CDR1 as SEHNR and CDR2 as FQNEAQ (reference sequence). This CDR3 has 12 amino acids. The V and J ends lost 10 bases and 4 bases, in that order; junction bases with no gene match: 3. The DNA for the CDR3 is TGTGCCATTTTAGCGGGAGGAGAGACCCAGTACTTC. Its translation is CAILAGGETQYF.

The DNA of the CDR3 is TGTGCCAGCAGCCAGTCCGGGACAGCGTATGGCTACACCTTC. This sequence encodes CASSQSGTAYGYTF. The chain links TRBV6-5 to TRBJ1-2; the match to TRBD1 covers 7 bases. CDR1 is MNHEY and CDR2 is SVGAGI in the germline V gene. The CDR3 is made up of 14 amino acids. The junction had 9 bases not matched to a gene; V was cut back by 6 bases and J by 5 bases.

This sequence joins TRBV4-1 and TRBJ1-1; no clear D gene. Germline CDR1 and CDR2: MGHRA and YSYEKL. The CDR3 runs to 15 residues. The germline V and J ends were trimmed by 4 bases and 6 bases, with 18 bases remaining between them. The chain's CDR3 is CASSPAGPGPSEAFF. CDR3 nucleotides: TGCGCCAGCAGCCCGGCTGGGCCAGGCCCCTCTGAAGCTTTCTTT.

The genes are TRBV2 and TRBJ1-2; no definite D call. The germline V gene encodes CDR1 SNHLY and CDR2 FYNNEI. The V and J ends lost 1 base and 4 bases respectively, with 7 bases between them. The CDR3 runs to 13 residues. DNA of the CDR3: TGTGCCAGCAGTGAAGGAACAGTCTATGGCTACACCTTC. Translating it yields CASSEGTVYGYTF. Full variable domain (rest looked up from reference TRBV2 and TRBJ1-2): EPEVTQTPSHQVTQMGQEVILRCVPISNHLYFYWYRQILGQKVEFLVSFYNNEISEKSEIFDDQFSVERPDGSNFTLKIRSTKLEDSAMYFCASSEGTVYGYTFGSGTRLTVV.

This chain connects TRBV28 to TRBJ2-7; D gene uncertain. CDR3 length: 16 amino acids. The V end lost 5 bases, the J end lost 0 bases, and 17 bases lay between the germline ends. Germline CDR1 reads MDHEN; CDR2 reads SYDVKM. CDR3 bases: TGTGCCAGCAGTCTCTTTGGTAGCATTAGCTCCTACGAGCAGTACTTC. This sequence encodes CASSLFGSISSYEQYF.

The CDR3 region is CASSSTGTGGEQFF. CDR3 nucleotide sequence: TGTGCCAGCAGCTCGACCGGGACCGGGGGTGAGCAGTTCTTC. The chain uses TRBV7-9 and TRBJ2-1; D might be TRBD2 (6 bases). The CDR3 runs 14 residues. The V end lost 4 bases, the J end lost 9 bases, and 16 bases lay between the germline ends. CDR1 is SEHNR and CDR2 is FQNEAQ in the germline V gene (reference sequence).

The chain carries TRBV7-9 and TRBJ2-5, with TRBD2 identical over 8 bases. Germline lookup yields CDR1 SEHNR and CDR2 FQNEAQ (reference sequence). V lost 6 bases and J lost 5; bases outside the gene matches: 11. The CDR3 length is 15 residues. The CDR3 here is CASREFSGSGETQYF. The CDR3 coding sequence is TGTGCCAGCAGGGAGTTCAGCGGGAGTGGGGAGACCCAGTACTTC.

CDR3 DNA: TGCGCCAGCAGCTTGGCTCGCACAGGGGGCGACTACGAGCAGTACTTC. Protein product: CASSLARTGGDYEQYF. The gene calls are TRBV5-1 and TRBJ2-7; 9 nucleotides line up with TRBD1. V shed 0 bases and J 3 bases; nucleotides not matched to a gene: 7. The CDR3 extends over 16 amino acids. Germline lookup yields CDR1 SGHRS and CDR2 YFSETQ.

The V call is TRBV6-1, the J call TRBJ2-2; tentatively, D is TRBD2 (6 bases). V shed 0 bases and J shed 1 base, with 18 bases lying between them. This CDR3 comprises 19 residues. Germline CDR1 is MNHNS and CDR2 is SASEGT. CDR3 bases: TGTGCCAGCAGTGAAGCTTATCCCCAATACGGGAGGAACACCGGGGAGCTGTTTTTT. It specifies CASSEAYPQYGRNTGELFF.

Points on this clone: Different DNA sequences within this sample yield the same CDR3. The chain joins TRBV4-1 to TRBJ2-3; no definite D call. Between the trimmed V and J ends, which lost 3 bases and 0 bases, there was a span of 10 bases. This CDR3 region has 15 residues. Germline CDR1 is MGHRA and CDR2 is YSYEKL. CDR3 sequence (DNA): TGCGCCAGCAGCCAGGTTGACTCTAGCACAGATACGCAGTATTTT. It encodes CASSQVDSSTDTQYF.

V is TRBV18 and J is TRBJ1-4; D might be TRBD1 (6 bases). Germline values: CDR1 KGHSH, CDR2 LQKENI. The CDR3 runs 14 residues. Between the trimmed V and J ends, which lost 3 bases and 8 bases, there was a span of 13 bases. DNA of the CDR3: TGTGCCAGCTCACCGCCAGGGGCCCGGGAAAAACTGTTTTTT. This encodes CASSPPGAREKLFF. Drawing the rest from reference TRBV18 and TRBJ1-4, the complete variable domain is NAGVMQNPRHLVRRRGQEARLRCSPMKGHSHVYWYRQLPEEGLKFMVYLQKENIIDESGMPKERFSAEFPKEGPSILRIQQVVRGDSAAYFCASSPPGAREKLFFGSGTQLSVL.

CDR3 protein: CASSYSGPSYEQYF. CDR3 DNA: TGTGCCAGCAGTTACTCGGGGCCGTCCTACGAGCAGTACTTC. This sequence joins TRBV6-5 and TRBJ2-7, with a weak D call TRBD1 (5 bases). V was pared by 0 bases and J by 1 base, with 7 bases between. This CDR3 is 14 amino acids long. Germline values: CDR1 MNHEY, CDR2 SVGAGI.